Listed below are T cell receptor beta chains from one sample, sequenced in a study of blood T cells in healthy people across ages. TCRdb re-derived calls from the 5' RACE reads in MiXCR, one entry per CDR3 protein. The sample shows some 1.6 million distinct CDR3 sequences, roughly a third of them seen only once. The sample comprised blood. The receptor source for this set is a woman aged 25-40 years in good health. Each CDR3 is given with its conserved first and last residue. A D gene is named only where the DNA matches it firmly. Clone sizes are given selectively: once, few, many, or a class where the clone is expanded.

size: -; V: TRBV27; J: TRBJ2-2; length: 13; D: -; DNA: TGTGCCAGCAGTTGGAAGACCACCGGGGAGCTGTTTTTT; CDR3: CASSWKTTGELFF
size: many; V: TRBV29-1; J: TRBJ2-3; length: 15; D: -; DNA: TGCAGCGTTACAATTGGGGTTAGTAGCACAGATACGCAGTATTTT; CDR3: CSVTIGVSSTDTQYF
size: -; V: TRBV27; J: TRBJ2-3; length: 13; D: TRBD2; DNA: TGTGCCAGCCGCGGGAGGGTGTCAGATACGCTGTATTTT; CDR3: CASRGRVSDTLYF
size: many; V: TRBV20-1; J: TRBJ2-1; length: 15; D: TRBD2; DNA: TGCAGTGCTACCGTAGCGGGGGGACCCTACAATGAGCAGTTCTTC; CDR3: CSATVAGGPYNEQFF
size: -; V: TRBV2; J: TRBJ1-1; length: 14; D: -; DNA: TGTGCCAGCAGTGCCCAGGCAATGAACACTGAAGCTTTCTTT; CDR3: CASSAQAMNTEAFF
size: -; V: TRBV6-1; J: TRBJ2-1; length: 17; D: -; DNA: TGTGCCAGCAGTGATCCCACAGGGAACGTTCAGGTCAATGAGCAGTTCTTC; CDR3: CASSDPTGNVQVNEQFF
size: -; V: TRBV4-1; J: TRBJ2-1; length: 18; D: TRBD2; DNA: TGCGCCAGCAGCCAAGATAGAAGGGTAGCGGGAATTTACAATGAGCAGTTCTTC; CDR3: CASSQDRRVAGIYNEQFF
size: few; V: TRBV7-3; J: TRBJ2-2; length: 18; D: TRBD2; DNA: TGTGCCAGCAGCCCCATGACCGCGGGGGATGGGGGGACCGGGGAGCTGTTTTTT; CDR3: CASSPMTAGDGGTGELFF
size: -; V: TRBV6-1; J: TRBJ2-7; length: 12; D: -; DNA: TGTGCCAGCAGTGAATCATGGGGCGAGCAGTACTTC; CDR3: CASSESWGEQYF
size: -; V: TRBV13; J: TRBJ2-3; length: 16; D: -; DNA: TGTGCCAGCAGCCTCGAAGGGAGCCCTAGCACAGATACGCAGTATTTT; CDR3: CASSLEGSPSTDTQYF
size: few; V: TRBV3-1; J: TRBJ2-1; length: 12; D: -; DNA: TGTGCCAGCAGCGAGACTAGTGATGAGCAGTTCTTC; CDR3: CASSETSDEQFF
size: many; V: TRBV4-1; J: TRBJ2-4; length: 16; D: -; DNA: TGCGCCAGCAGCCTGACAGCTATTCTAGCCAAAAACATTCAGTACTTC; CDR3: CASSLTAILAKNIQYF
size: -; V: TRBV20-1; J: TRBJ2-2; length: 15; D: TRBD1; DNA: TGCAGTGCTAGAGTGACAGGACAGGACACCGGGGAGCTGTTTTTT; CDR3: CSARVTGQDTGELFF
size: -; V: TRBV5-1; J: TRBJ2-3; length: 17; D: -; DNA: TGCGCCAGCAGCTTGTACGGGGCGGTGGAAAGCATAGATACGCAGTATTTT; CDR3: CASSLYGAVESIDTQYF
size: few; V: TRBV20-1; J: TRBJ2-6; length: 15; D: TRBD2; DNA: TGCAGTGCATGGCTAGCGGAGTCTGGGGCCAACGTCCTGACTTTC; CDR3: CSAWLAESGANVLTF
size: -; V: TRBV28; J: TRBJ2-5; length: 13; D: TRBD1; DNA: TGTGCCAGCAGTTTAGGCAAAACAGGGGTGGGGTACTTC; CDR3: CASSLGKTGVGYF
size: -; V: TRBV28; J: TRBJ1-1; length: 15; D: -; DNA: TGTGCCAGCAGTTTATTAGCCAGCTTGATCACTGAAGCTTTCTTT; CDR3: CASSLLASLITEAFF
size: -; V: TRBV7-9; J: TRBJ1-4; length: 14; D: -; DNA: TGTGCCAGCAGCCGCGGGACGGATCATGAAAAACTGTTTTTT; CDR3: CASSRGTDHEKLFF
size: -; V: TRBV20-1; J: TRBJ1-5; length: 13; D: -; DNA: TGCAGTGCTAGAGCGAGTAATGATCAGCCCCAGCATTTT; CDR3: CSARASNDQPQHF
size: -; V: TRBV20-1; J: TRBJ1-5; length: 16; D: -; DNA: TGCAGTGCTAGAGATGGGGGGGGCAGGGACAATCAGCCCCAGCATTTT; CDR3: CSARDGGGRDNQPQHF
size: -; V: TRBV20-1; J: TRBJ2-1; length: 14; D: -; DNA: TGCAGTGCTAGAGATCGCTGGCGAAGCAATGAGCAGTTCTTC; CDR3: CSARDRWRSNEQFF
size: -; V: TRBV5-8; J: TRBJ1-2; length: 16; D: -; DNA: TGTGCCAGCAGCTTGGGTCTTCCCCTATCAAACTATGACTACACCTTC; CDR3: CASSLGLPLSNYDYTF
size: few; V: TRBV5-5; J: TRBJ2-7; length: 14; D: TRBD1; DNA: TGTGCCAGCAGCTGGACAGGGGGCCCCTACGAGCAGTACTTC; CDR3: CASSWTGGPYEQYF
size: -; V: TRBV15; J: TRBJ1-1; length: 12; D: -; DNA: TGTGCCACCAGCAGAGAGGAAAATGAAGCTTTCTTT; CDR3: CATSREENEAFF
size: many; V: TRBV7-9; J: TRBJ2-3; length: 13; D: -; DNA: TGTGCCAGCAGCGAACAGGGAGGAGATACGCAGTATTTT; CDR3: CASSEQGGDTQYF
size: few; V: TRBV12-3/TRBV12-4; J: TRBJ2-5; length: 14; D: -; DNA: TGTGCCAGCAGCTGGGTGGGGCAGACAGAGACCCAGTACTTC; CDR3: CASSWVGQTETQYF
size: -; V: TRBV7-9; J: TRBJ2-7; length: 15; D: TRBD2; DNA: TGTGCCTGCAGCCCACGGACTAGCGGGACCTACGAGCAGTACTTC; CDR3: CACSPRTSGTYEQYF
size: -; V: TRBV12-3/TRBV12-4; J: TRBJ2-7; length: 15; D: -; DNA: TGTGCCAGCAGCCCTGCACGGACGGGGATCTACGAGCAGTACTTC; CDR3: CASSPARTGIYEQYF
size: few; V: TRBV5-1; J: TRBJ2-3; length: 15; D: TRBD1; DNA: TGCGCCAGCAGCTTAACAGGGGGTCAAACAGATACGCAGTATTTT; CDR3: CASSLTGGQTDTQYF
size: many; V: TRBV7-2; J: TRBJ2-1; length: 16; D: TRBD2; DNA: TGTGCCAGCAGCCTAGTCGGGACTAGCGGATACAATGAGCAGTTCTTC; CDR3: CASSLVGTSGYNEQFF
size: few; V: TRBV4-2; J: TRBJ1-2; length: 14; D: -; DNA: TGTGCCAGCAGCCAAGTCGGGCAGACTAGTGGCTACACCTTC; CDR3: CASSQVGQTSGYTF
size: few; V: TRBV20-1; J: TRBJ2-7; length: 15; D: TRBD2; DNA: TGCAGTGCTAGAGATCCCTCCCTAGCGGGATACGAGCAGTACTTC; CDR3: CSARDPSLAGYEQYF
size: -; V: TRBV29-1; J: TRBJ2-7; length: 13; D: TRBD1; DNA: TGCAGCGTTGAGGGGACAGCCAAGTACGAGCAGTACTTC; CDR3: CSVEGTAKYEQYF
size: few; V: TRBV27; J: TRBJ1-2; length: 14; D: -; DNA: TGTGCCAGCAGTTTGCGTATGGGGGACTATGGCTACACCTTC; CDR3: CASSLRMGDYGYTF
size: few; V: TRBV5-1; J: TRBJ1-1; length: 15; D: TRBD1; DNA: TGCGCCAGCAGCTTGTGGGACAGGGAGAACACTGAAGCTTTCTTT; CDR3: CASSLWDRENTEAFF
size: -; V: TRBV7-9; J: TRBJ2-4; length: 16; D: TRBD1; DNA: TGTGCCAGCAGCTTTTGGGACAGGGGCACCAAAAACATTCAGTACTTC; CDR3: CASSFWDRGTKNIQYF
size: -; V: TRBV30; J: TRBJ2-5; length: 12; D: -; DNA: TGTGCCTGGGGAGGAGTGCAAGAGACCCAGTACTTC; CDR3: CAWGGVQETQYF
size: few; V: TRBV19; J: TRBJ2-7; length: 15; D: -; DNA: TGTGCCAGTAGAGGCCCCGGACGGGATCCCTACGAGCAGTACTTC; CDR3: CASRGPGRDPYEQYF
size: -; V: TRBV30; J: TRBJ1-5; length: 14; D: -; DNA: TGTACCTGGAGTCCGAAGAGGGACAATCAGCCCCAGCATTTT; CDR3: CTWSPKRDNQPQHF
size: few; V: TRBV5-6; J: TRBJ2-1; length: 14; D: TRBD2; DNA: TGTGCCAGCAGCTCACTAGCGGGAAATTATGAGCAGTTCTTC; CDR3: CASSSLAGNYEQFF
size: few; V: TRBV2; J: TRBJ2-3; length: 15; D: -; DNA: TGTGCCAGCAGTGCATCTAGGGGGGACGGAGATACGCAGTATTTT; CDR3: CASSASRGDGDTQYF
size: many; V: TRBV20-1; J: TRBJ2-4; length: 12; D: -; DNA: TGCGGACTCGGGCAGCCCCAAAACATTCAGTACTTC; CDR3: CGLGQPQNIQYF
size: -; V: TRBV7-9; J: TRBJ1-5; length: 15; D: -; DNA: TGTGCCAGCAGCTTAGTGGGGGGCATCAATCAGCCCCAGCATTTT; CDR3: CASSLVGGINQPQHF
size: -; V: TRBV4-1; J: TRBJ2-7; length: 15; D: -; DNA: TGCGCCAGCAGCCAACGGGACACTCGATCCTACGAGCAGTACTTC; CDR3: CASSQRDTRSYEQYF
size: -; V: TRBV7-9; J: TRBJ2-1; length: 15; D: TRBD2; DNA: TGTGCCAGCAGCTCACCGGGACTAGACAGCAATGAGCAGTTCTTC; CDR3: CASSSPGLDSNEQFF
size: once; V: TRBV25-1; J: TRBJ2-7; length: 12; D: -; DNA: TGTGCCAGCAGTCGCTGGATCTACGAGCAGTACTTC; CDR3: CASSRWIYEQYF
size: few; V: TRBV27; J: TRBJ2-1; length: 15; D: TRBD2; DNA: TGTGCCAGCAGTTTTAGGACTAGCGGATTCAACGAGCGGTTCTTC; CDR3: CASSFRTSGFNERFF
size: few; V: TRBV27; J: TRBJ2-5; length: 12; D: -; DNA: TGTGCCAGCATGGGTCTTCAAGAGACCCAGTACTTC; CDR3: CASMGLQETQYF
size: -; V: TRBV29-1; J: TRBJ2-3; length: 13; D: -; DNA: TGCAGCGCCCTCGTGGCTAGAACAGATACGCAGTATTTT; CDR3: CSALVARTDTQYF
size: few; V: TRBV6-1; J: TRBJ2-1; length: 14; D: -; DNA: TGTGCCAGCAGCGAGGGATTTCCCAACAATGAGCAGTTCTTC; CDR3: CASSEGFPNNEQFF
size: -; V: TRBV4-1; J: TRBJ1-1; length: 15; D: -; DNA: TGCGCCAGCAGCCAACTCCCTGGACTCCCCACTGAAGCTTTCTTT; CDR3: CASSQLPGLPTEAFF
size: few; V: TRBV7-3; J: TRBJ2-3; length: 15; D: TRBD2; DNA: TGTGCCAGCTCTATGGCGGGGGAGGCCACAGATACGCAGTATTTT; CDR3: CASSMAGEATDTQYF
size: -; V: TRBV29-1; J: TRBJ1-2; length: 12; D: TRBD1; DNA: TGCAGCGCTGCACAGGGGGACTATGGCTACACCTTC; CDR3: CSAAQGDYGYTF